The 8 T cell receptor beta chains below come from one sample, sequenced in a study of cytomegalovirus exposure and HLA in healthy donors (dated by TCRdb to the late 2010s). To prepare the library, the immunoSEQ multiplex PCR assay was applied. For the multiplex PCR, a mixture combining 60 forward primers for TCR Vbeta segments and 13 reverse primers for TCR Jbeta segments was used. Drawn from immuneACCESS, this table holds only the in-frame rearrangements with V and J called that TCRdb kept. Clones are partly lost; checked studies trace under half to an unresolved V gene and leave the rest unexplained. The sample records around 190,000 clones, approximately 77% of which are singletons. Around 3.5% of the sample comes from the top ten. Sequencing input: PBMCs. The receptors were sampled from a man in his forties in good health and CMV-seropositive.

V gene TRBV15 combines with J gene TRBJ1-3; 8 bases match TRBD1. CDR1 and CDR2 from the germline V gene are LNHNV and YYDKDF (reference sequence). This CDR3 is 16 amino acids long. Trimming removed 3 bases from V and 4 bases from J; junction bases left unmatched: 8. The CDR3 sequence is CATSRGDRGYGNTIYF. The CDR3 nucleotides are TGTGCCACCAGCAGGGGCGACAGGGGTTACGGAAACACCATATATTTT.

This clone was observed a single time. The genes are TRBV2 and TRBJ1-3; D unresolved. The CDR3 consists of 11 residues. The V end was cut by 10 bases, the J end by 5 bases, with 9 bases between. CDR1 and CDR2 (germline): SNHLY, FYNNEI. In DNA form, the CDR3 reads TGTGCCACCTGGGCAAGAAACACCATATATTTT. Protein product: CATWARNTIYF.

CDR3 amino acids: CAWKEQGLEGEQYF. The DNA for the CDR3 is TGTGCCTGGAAAGAACAGGGGTTAGAAGGAGAGCAGTACTTC. The chain has TRBV30 and TRBJ2-7; 7 positions agree with TRBD1. The CDR3 extends over 14 amino acids. The V and J ends lost 4 bases and 7 bases, in that order; junction bases with no gene match: 13. Germline CDR1 and CDR2: GTSNPN and SVGIG (reference sequence).

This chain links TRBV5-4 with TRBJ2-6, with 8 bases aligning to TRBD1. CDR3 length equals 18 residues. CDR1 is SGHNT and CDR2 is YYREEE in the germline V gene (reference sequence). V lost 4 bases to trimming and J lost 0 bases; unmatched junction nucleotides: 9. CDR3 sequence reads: CASSTGQGPYSGANVLTF. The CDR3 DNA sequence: TGTGCCAGCAGCACCGGACAGGGACCGTACTCTGGGGCCAACGTCCTGACTTTC. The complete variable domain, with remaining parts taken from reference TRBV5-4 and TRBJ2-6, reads ETGVTQSPTHLIKTRGQQVTLRCSSQSGHNTVSWYQQALGQGPQFIFQYYREEENGRGNFPPRFSGLQFPNYSSELNVNALELDDSALYLCASSTGQGPYSGANVLTFGAGSRLTVL.

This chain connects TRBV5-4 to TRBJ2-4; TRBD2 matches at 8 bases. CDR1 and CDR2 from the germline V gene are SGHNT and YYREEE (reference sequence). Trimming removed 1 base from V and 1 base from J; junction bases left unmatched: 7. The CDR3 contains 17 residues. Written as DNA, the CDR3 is TGTGCCAGCAGCTTGACCCTCCGGGGGGGGGCCAAAAACATTCAGTACTTC. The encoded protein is CASSLTLRGGAKNIQYF.

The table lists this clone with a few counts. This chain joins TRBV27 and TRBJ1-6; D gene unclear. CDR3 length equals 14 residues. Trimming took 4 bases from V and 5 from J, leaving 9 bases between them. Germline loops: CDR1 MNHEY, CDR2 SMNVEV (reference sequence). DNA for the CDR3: TGTGCCAGCAGTTCGCGGGCCCATAATTCACCCCTCCACTTT. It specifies CASSSRAHNSPLHF.

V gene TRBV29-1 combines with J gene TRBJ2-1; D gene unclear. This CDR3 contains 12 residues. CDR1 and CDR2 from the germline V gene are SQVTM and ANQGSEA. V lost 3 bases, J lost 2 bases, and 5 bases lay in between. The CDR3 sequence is CSVERAYNEQFF. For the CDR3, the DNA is TGCAGCGTTGAGCGTGCCTACAATGAGCAGTTCTTC.

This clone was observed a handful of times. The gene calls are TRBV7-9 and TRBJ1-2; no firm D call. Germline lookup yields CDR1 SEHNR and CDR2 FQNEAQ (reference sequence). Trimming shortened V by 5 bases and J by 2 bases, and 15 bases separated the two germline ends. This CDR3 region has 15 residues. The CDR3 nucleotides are TGTGCCAGCAGCACGCGGGCCCCCGAGAACTATGGCTACACCTTC. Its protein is CASSTRAPENYGYTF.